This T cell receptor (beta chain) originates from a study of cytomegalovirus exposure and HLA in healthy donors. Findings and limits, study-wide: Many donors shared some public TCRs, even though most TCR sequences were rare. Further analysis, carried out later, found HLA-associated TCR beta chains more clonally expanded than equally common other chains.

The PCR had 60 Vbeta and 13 Jbeta primers. Some clones are missing from TCRdb's copy, which holds only in-frame ones; the method was immunoSEQ multiplex PCR. The table lists about 200,000 clones. As to this clone: Its matching antigen is unknown.

V was clipped by 5 bases and J by 1 base; unmatched bases: 6. Per the germline V gene, CDR1 is SGHRS and CDR2 is YFSETQ. The CDR3 consists of 16 residues. The sequenced sample was PBMCs. The receptor's source is a man aged 30-40 years in good health and CMV-seronegative. The genes are TRBV5-1 and TRBJ2-5; the match to TRBD2 covers 12 bases. The CDR3 DNA is TGCGCCAGCAGGGGAGGGACTAGCGGGTTCCAAGAGACCCAGTACTTC. Translation: CASRGGTSGFQETQYF.